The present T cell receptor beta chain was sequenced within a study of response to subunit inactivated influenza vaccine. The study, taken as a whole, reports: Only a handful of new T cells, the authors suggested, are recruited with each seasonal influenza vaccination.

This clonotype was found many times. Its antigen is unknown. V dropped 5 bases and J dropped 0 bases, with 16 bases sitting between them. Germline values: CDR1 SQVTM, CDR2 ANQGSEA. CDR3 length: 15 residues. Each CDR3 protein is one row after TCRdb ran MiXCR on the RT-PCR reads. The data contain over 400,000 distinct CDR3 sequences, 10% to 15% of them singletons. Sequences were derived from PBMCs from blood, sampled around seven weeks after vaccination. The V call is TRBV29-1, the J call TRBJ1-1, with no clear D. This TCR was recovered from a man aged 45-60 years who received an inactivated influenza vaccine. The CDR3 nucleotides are TGCAGCGTTCGGGTCGGTGTTGCCGTGAACACTGAAGCTTTCTTT. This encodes CSVRVGVAVNTEAFF.